The 27 T cell receptor beta chains in this list originate from one sample, sequenced in a study of shared clonotypes between healthy human individuals. Clones were read by immunoSEQ multiplex PCR, and TCRdb kept only the in-frame ones, dropping some. The profile shows about 2 million clones, approximately 94% of them singletons. CD8 cells regarded as naive lacked CD45RO, were positively chosen for CCR7, and omitted terminally differentiated effector memory CD45RA+ cells. The specimen sequenced was naive CD8+ T cells sorted from blood. The receptors originated from a man in his late teens or twenties in good health.

The chain recombines TRBV7-9 with TRBJ1-2; D perhaps matches TRBD1 (5 bases). This CDR3 comprises 11 residues. Germline V gene sequence: CDR1 SEHNR, CDR2 FQNEAQ (reference sequence). Trimming took off 4 bases at V and 6 bases at J, with 6 bases between the two ends. CDR3 region: CASSWGNGYTF. CDR3 nucleotide sequence: TGTGCCAGCAGCTGGGGCAATGGCTACACCTTC.

The chain recombines TRBV28 with TRBJ2-7, with TRBD1 identical over 7 bases. This CDR3 is built from 14 residues. The V gene's germline CDR1 is MDHEN and CDR2 SYDVKM. V lost 4 bases to trimming and J lost 3 bases; unmatched junction nucleotides: 6. CDR3: CASSYRGEGYEQYF. CDR3 sequence (DNA): TGTGCCAGCAGTTACAGGGGAGAGGGCTACGAGCAGTACTTC.

The table lists this clone with a count of one. This chain joins TRBV9 and TRBJ2-5; D may be TRBD2 (5 bases). The CDR3 covers 15 residues. The germline gives CDR1 SGDLS, CDR2 YYNGEE. Trimming pared 0 bases from V and 5 bases from J, leaving 14 bases between. CDR3 residues: CASSVDEGFLETQYF. CDR3 in DNA: TGTGCCAGCAGCGTAGACGAGGGATTCCTGGAGACCCAGTACTTC.

V is TRBV15 and J is TRBJ2-7, with 8 bases identical to TRBD1. J gave up 0 bases and V 5 bases, and 12 bases lay outside the gene matches. This CDR3 is built from 17 residues. CDR1 and CDR2 (germline): LNHNV, YYDKDF (reference sequence). The CDR3 DNA reads as TGTGCCACCAGCGGAGGGCAGGACAGGGCCGACTCCTACGAGCAGTACTTC. Its translation is CATSGGQDRADSYEQYF.

V is TRBV4-1 and J is TRBJ2-7, with D possibly called TRBD1 or TRBD2 (5 bases each). Per germline, CDR1 MGHRA and CDR2 YSYEKL. With 0 bases removed from V and 6 bases from J, the gap between germline ends came to 15 bases. This CDR3 is built from 15 residues. The CDR3 DNA reads TGCGCCAGCAGCCAAGATTTGGGGGAGTCTGGCGAGCAGTACTTC. Translated, it gives CASSQDLGESGEQYF.

The rearrangement joins TRBV5-6 to TRBJ1-4; D possibly corresponds to TRBD1 (5 bases). V lost 5 bases to trimming and J lost 0 bases, with 14 bases between them. The CDR3 is made up of 16 amino acids. Germline V lookup: CDR1 SGHDT, CDR2 YYEEEE. The CDR3 reads CASSSLGGATNEKLFF. CDR3 nucleotide sequence: TGTGCCAGCAGTTCCCTCGGGGGTGCAACTAATGAAAAACTGTTTTTT.

The chain links TRBV5-5 to TRBJ2-7; D is undetermined. Trimming left V 0 bases short and J 7 bases short, with 8 bases between. Per germline, CDR1 SGHKS and CDR2 YYEKEE (reference sequence). The CDR3 loop spans 12 amino acids. The CDR3 loop reads CASSLVLGEQYF. CDR3 DNA: TGTGCCAGCAGCTTGGTTTTGGGGGAGCAGTACTTC.

The chain employs TRBV19 and TRBJ2-3, with D perhaps matching TRBD2 (5 bases). The CDR3 runs 16 residues. Germline lookup yields CDR1 LNHDA and CDR2 SQIVND (reference sequence). Trimming left V 2 bases short and J 5 bases short, with 17 bases between. CDR3 loop: CASSIIRREDRDTQYF. CDR3 DNA sequence: TGTGCCAGTAGTATAATCCGACGGGAAGACCGAGATACGCAGTATTTT.

The chain has TRBV4-3 and TRBJ2-7, with 7 bases identical to TRBD1. Looked up from germline, CDR1 is LGHNA and CDR2 is YSLEER. This CDR3 has 15 amino acids. Trimming cost V 2 bases and J 3 bases; bases outside gene matches: 7. The CDR3 DNA follows: TGCGCCAGCAGCCAATCGAAGGGACAGCTCTACGAGCAGTACTTC. Its translation is CASSQSKGQLYEQYF.

The rearrangement uses TRBV7-9 and TRBJ2-7, with D perhaps TRBD2 (5 bases). CDR1 is SEHNR, CDR2 FQNEAQ, per germline (reference sequence). This CDR3 contains 19 residues. V lost 2 bases to trimming and J lost 0 bases, with 23 bases between them. CDR3 sequence reads: CASSLKGGTRLFSSYEQYF. In nucleotides, the CDR3 is TGTGCCAGCAGCTTAAAAGGAGGCACCCGCCTGTTTAGCTCCTACGAGCAGTACTTC.

The chain uses TRBV19 and TRBJ1-2; the D is unclear. V was shortened by 10 bases and J by 0 bases, with 24 bases between the two germline ends. Germline CDR1 is LNHDA and CDR2 is SQIVND (reference sequence). CDR3 size: 17 residues. In DNA form, the CDR3 reads TGTGCCACTTACTCTACCCTCAACAGTGAAGCTAACTATGGCTACACCTTC. This sequence encodes CATYSTLNSEANYGYTF.

This chain connects TRBV10-3 to TRBJ2-3; 8 bases are shared with TRBD1. The trim removed 2 bases at V and 1 base at J, leaving 5 bases unmatched. CDR1 is ENHRY, CDR2 SYGVKD, per germline. This CDR3 is 16 amino acids long. Here the CDR3 DNA reads TGTGCCATCAGTGAGAGTCCGGGACAGGGCACAGATACGCAGTATTTT. It encodes CAISESPGQGTDTQYF.

The chain combines TRBV29-1 with TRBJ2-5; TRBD1 matches at 11 bases. Germline lookup yields CDR1 SQVTM and CDR2 ANQGSEA. CDR3 length: 13 residues. The V gene end was trimmed by 7 bases and the J gene end by 5 bases; junction bases not matched to a gene: 6. The CDR3 nucleotides read TGCAGCGCCGGGACAGGGGGTTCTGAGACCCAGTACTTC. Translated: CSAGTGGSETQYF.

CDR3 sequence (DNA): TGCGCCAGCAGCCAAGTCCCTGCAGATACGCAGTATTTT. The encoded protein is CASSQVPADTQYF. V is TRBV4-1 and J is TRBJ2-3; D not resolved. CDR3 size: 13 residues. CDR1 is MGHRA and CDR2 is YSYEKL in the germline V gene. The germline V and J ends were trimmed by 1 base and 4 bases, with 6 bases remaining between them.

Concerning this clone: This sample includes further DNA sequences coding for the same CDR3. The chain uses TRBV27 and TRBJ2-7; D gene uncertain. The V gene lost 3 bases and the J gene lost 0 bases, with 9 bases spanning the gap. Looked up from germline, CDR1 is MNHEY and CDR2 is SMNVEV (reference sequence). There are 14 residues in the CDR3. The DNA for the CDR3 is TGTGCCAGCAGTTTTGCAGGTCCCTCCTACGAGCAGTACTTC. The encoded protein is CASSFAGPSYEQYF.

The DNA for the CDR3 is TGCGCCAGCAGCTTGAACAGGGCTCCTAATGAAAAACTGTTTTTT. It translates to CASSLNRAPNEKLFF. The chain couples TRBV5-1 to TRBJ1-4; tentative D call: TRBD1 (6 bases). CDR3 length equals 15 residues. CDR1 is SGHRS and CDR2 is YFSETQ in the germline V gene. V lost 1 base to trimming and J lost 3 bases, with 10 bases between them.

Details on this clone: This same CDR3 is encoded by further DNA sequences in the sample. The V and J genes are TRBV6-5 and TRBJ2-7, with 9 bases that match TRBD2. The V segment lost 0 bases and the J segment 5 bases; nucleotides outside the gene matches: 8. The CDR3 spans 16 residues. Looked up from germline, CDR1 is MNHEY and CDR2 is SVGAGI. The CDR3 region has the DNA TGTGCCAGCAGTTACTCGGGCGGGAGGGCCCTGGACGAGCAGTACTTC. Its translation: CASSYSGGRALDEQYF.

CDR3 DNA sequence: TGCGCCAGCAGTGACCAGGTCCAGGGCTACACCTTC. Translation gives CASSDQVQGYTF. This chain links TRBV10-1 with TRBJ1-2; D not resolved. The CDR3 is 12 residues long. Germline-derived CDR1 and CDR2 are WNHNN and SYGVQD (reference sequence). Trimming took 3 bases from V and 8 from J, leaving 10 bases between them.

The chain's CDR3 is CAWSPSQIPGQGYTF. As DNA, the CDR3 is TGTGCCTGGAGTCCTTCACAAATTCCGGGGCAGGGCTACACCTTC. The rearrangement joins TRBV30 to TRBJ1-2; D perhaps matches TRBD1 (5 bases). The CDR3 spans 15 residues. V shed 2 bases and J shed 8 bases, with 21 bases lying between them. Germline V gene data show CDR1 as GTSNPN and CDR2 as SVGIG (reference sequence). The full variable domain, rest sourced from reference TRBV30 and TRBJ1-2, is SQTIHQWPATLVQPVGSPLSLECTVEGTSNPNLYWYRQAAGRGLQLLFYSVGIGQISSEVPQNLSASRPQDRQFILSSKKLLLSDSGFYLCAWSPSQIPGQGYTFGSGTRLTVV.

V and J are TRBV5-4 and TRBJ1-2, with D possibly matching TRBD1 (5 bases). The CDR3 runs to 15 residues. V lost 4 bases and J 3 bases, leaving 16 bases between the germline ends. CDR1 and CDR2 from the germline V gene are SGHNT and YYREEE (reference sequence). CDR3 loop: CASSQYFGGDYGYTF. As DNA, the CDR3 is TGTGCCAGCAGCCAGTATTTTGGGGGTGACTATGGCTACACCTTC.

This clone was counted a few times. The DNA for the CDR3 is TGTGCCAGCAGCTTCTGGCCCTACGAGCAGTACTTC. Its translation is CASSFWPYEQYF. J is TRBJ2-7 and V is TRBV5-5; D call uncertain. The germline V gene encodes CDR1 SGHKS and CDR2 YYEKEE (reference sequence). This CDR3 spans 12 amino acids. Trimming left V 2 bases short and J 2 bases short, with 5 bases between. The full variable domain, rest sourced from reference TRBV5-5 and TRBJ2-7, is DAGVTQSPTHLIKTRGQQVTLRCSPISGHKSVSWYQQVLGQGPQFIFQYYEKEERGRGNFPDRFSARQFPNYSSELNVNALLLGDSALYLCASSFWPYEQYFGPGTRLTVT.

The CDR3 region is CASSLSPATGGYTF. For the CDR3, the DNA is TGTGCCAGCAGTTTATCTCCGGCAACTGGGGGCTACACCTTC. The chain employs TRBV27 and TRBJ1-2; the D is unclear. Trimming cost V 0 bases and J 8 bases, with 13 bases left between them. CDR3 length equals 14 residues. The germline V gene encodes CDR1 MNHEY and CDR2 SMNVEV (reference sequence).

With respect to this clone: The sample contains more than one DNA sequence encoding this CDR3. The chain recombines TRBV5-6 with TRBJ2-3; D uncertain. Trimming removed 0 bases at V and 6 bases at J, with 8 bases between. Germline V gene data show CDR1 as SGHDT and CDR2 as YYEEEE. The CDR3 loop spans 13 amino acids. CDR3 in DNA: TGTGCCAGCAGCTTGGGAGCCGGGGATACGCAGTATTTT. Translated, it gives CASSLGAGDTQYF.

This sequence joins TRBV13 and TRBJ2-2; D perhaps matches TRBD2 (5 bases). The germline gives CDR1 PRHDT, CDR2 FYEKMQ (reference sequence). The CDR3 covers 15 residues. The ends were cut back, 3 bases at V and 4 bases at J, with 12 bases in the middle. The CDR3 DNA is TGTGCCAGCAGCTTTGGCGGCGGGCCCACCGGGGAGCTGTTTTTT. Its translation is CASSFGGGPTGELFF.

The chain employs TRBV13 and TRBJ2-7, with D unresolved. The V end lost 0 bases, the J end lost 3 bases, and 9 bases lay between the germline ends. This CDR3 region has 14 residues. Germline loops: CDR1 PRHDT, CDR2 FYEKMQ (reference sequence). CDR3 residues: CASSLGGQSYEQYF. The CDR3 DNA reads TGTGCCAGCAGCTTAGGGGGTCAGAGCTACGAGCAGTACTTC.

About this clone: The same CDR3 also results from other DNA sequences found in this sample. The rearrangement links TRBV9 to TRBJ2-7; D might be TRBD1 (5 bases). The germline V gene encodes CDR1 SGDLS and CDR2 YYNGEE. The CDR3 is made up of 14 amino acids. The V end lost 0 bases, the J end lost 1 base, and 8 bases lay between the germline ends. Here the CDR3 reads CASSVATGSYEQYF. CDR3 DNA: TGTGCCAGCAGCGTAGCTACAGGTTCCTACGAGCAGTACTTC.

The V gene is TRBV2, the J gene TRBJ1-1; TRBD1 aligns across 7 bases. The CDR3 is made up of 14 amino acids. The V segment lost 4 bases and the J segment 7 bases; nucleotides outside the gene matches: 9. From germline, CDR1 is SNHLY and CDR2 FYNNEI. For the CDR3, the DNA is TGTGCCAGCAGTGGGGCAGGGGGGATTAATGAAGCTTTCTTT. This sequence encodes CASSGAGGINEAFF. Full variable domain (missing parts from reference TRBV2 and TRBJ1-1): EPEVTQTPSHQVTQMGQEVILRCVPISNHLYFYWYRQILGQKVEFLVSFYNNEISEKSEIFDDQFSVERPDGSNFTLKIRSTKLEDSAMYFCASSGAGGINEAFFGQGTRLTVV.